This T cell receptor (beta chain) was documented in a study of blood T cell repertoires in COVID-19. V lost 3 bases and J 5 bases, leaving 8 bases between the germline ends. CDR3 size: 13 residues. Germline V gene sequence: CDR1 ENHRY, CDR2 SYGVKD. Enrollees, roughly 18 to 90 years old, lived in some 24 US areas. Generated by immunoSEQ multiplex PCR, the TCRdb table keeps only in-frame clones and is missing some. The sample carries over 200,000 clones, about 80% recorded once. The clonotype comes from a man in his sixties who had recovered from COVID-19. Sequencing was carried out using PBMCs or T cells enriched from blood (not recorded which). V gene TRBV10-3 combines with J gene TRBJ1-5; D unresolved. DNA for the CDR3: TGTGCCATCAGTGATATGTCCGATCAGCCCCAGCATTTT. Protein product: CAISDMSDQPQHF.